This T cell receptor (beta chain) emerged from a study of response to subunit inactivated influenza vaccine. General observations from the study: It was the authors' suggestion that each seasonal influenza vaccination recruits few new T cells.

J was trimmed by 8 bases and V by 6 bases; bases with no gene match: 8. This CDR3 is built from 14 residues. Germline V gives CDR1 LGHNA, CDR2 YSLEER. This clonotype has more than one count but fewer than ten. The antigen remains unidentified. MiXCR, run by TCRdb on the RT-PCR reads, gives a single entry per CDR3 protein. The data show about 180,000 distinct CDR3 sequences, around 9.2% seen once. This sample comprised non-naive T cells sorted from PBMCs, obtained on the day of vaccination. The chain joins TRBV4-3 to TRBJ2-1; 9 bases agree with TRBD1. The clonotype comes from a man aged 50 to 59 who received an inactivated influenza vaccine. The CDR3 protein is CASSHGTGNDEQFF. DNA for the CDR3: TGCGCCAGCAGTCACGGGACAGGGAACGATGAGCAGTTCTTC.